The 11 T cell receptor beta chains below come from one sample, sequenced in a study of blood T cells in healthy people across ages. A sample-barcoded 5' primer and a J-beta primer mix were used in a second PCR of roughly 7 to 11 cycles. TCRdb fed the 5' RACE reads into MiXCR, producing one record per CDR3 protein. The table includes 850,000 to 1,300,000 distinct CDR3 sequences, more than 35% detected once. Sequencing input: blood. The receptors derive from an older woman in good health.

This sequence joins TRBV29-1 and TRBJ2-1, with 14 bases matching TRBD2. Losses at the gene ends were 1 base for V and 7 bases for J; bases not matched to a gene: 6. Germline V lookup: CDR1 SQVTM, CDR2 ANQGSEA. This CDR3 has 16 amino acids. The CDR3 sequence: CSVEGGLAGARNEQFF. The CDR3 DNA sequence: TGCAGCGTTGAAGGGGGACTAGCGGGAGCAAGGAATGAGCAGTTCTTC.

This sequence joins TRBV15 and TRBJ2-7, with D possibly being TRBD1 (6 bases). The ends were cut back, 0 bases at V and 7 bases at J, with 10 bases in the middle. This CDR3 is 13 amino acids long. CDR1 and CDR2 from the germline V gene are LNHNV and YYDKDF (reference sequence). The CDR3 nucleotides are TGTGCCACCAGCAGAGAACAGGGCTGGGAGCAGTACTTC. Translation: CATSREQGWEQYF.

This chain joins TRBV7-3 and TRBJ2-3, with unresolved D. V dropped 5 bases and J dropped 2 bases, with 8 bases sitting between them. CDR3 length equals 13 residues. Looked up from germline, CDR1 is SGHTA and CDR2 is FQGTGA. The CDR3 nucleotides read TGTGCCAGCAGCGACACCCACACAGATACGCAGTATTTT. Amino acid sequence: CASSDTHTDTQYF.

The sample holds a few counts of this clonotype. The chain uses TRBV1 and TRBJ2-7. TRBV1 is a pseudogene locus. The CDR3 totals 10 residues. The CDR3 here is CTSSGYEQYF. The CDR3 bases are TGCACCAGCAGCGGCTACGAGCAGTACTTC.

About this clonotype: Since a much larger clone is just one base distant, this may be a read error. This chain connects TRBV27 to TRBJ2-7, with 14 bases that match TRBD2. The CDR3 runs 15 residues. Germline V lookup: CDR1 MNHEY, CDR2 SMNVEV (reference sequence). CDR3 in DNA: TGTGCCAGCAGTTGGGGACTAGCGGGAGAAAACGAGCGGTACTTC. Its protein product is CASSWGLAGENERYF.

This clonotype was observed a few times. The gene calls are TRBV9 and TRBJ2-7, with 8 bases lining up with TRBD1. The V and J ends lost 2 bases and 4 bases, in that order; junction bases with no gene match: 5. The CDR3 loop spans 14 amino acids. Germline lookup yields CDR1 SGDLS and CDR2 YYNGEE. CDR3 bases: TGTGCCAGCAGCGTTGGCGGGACAGGTTACGAGCAGTACTTC. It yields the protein CASSVGGTGYEQYF.

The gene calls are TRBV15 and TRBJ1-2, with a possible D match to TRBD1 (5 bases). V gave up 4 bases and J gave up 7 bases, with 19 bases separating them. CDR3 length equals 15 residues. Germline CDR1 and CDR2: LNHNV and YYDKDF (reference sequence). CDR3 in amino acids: CATSTGSTNVVGYTF. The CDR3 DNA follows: TGTGCCACCAGCACAGGGAGCACCAATGTAGTTGGCTACACCTTC.

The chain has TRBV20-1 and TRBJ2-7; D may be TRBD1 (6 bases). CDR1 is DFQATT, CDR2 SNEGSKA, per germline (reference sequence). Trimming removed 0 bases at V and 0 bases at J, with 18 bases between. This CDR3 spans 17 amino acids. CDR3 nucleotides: TGCAGTGCTAGAGATTCCTGGTCCGGACAGAGCTCCTACGAGCAGTACTTC. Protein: CSARDSWSGQSSYEQYF.

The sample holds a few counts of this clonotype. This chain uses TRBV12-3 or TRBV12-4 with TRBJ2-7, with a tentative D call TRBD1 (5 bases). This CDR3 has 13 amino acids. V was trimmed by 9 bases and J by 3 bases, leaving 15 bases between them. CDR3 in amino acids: CASQAPGNYEQYF. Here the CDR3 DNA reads TGTGCCAGTCAAGCCCCAGGGAACTACGAGCAGTACTTC.

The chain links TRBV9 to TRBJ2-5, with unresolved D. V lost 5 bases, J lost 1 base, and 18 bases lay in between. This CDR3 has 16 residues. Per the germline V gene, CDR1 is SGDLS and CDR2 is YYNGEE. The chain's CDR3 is CASSGSRGLFQETQYF. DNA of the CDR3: TGTGCCAGCAGTGGCTCTCGTGGGTTATTCCAAGAGACCCAGTACTTC.

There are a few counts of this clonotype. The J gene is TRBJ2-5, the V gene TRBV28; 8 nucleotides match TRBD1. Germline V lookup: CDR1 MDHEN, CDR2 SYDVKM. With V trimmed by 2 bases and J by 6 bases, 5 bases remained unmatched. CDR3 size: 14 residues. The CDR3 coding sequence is TGTGCCAGCAGTTTAGGACAGGGAAAAAAGACCCAGTACTTC. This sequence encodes CASSLGQGKKTQYF.